These T cell receptor beta chains were read from a single sample in a study of T cell responses to AZD1222 COVID-19 vaccine. Clones were read by immunoSEQ multiplex PCR, and TCRdb kept only the in-frame ones, dropping some. In the table there are about 190,000 clones, around 92% of which are singletons. The sequencing used peripheral blood, collected on day 0 of AZD1222 vaccination. These TCRs come from an adult in good health. The CDR3 runs from the conserved cysteine through the conserved F or W. Fields, in order: clone size, D gene, J gene, V gene, CDR3 protein, CDR3 DNA. The D gene is left open where the match is weak. Clone size is shown for a subset of rows, as once, few, many or a class of expanded clone.

size: NA; D: NA; J: TRBJ1-2; V: TRBV5-6; CDR3: CASRLGISLSDYGYTF; DNA: TGTGCCAGCAGGCTTGGAATTTCACTCTCAGACTATGGCTACACCTTC
size: NA; D: TRBD2; J: TRBJ2-4; V: TRBV7-9; CDR3: CASSPRGTTANIQYF; DNA: TGTGCCAGCAGCCCACGAGGGACTACCGCGAACATTCAGTACTTC
size: NA; D: NA; J: TRBJ2-7; V: TRBV7-9; CDR3: CASSLGLGAEQYF; DNA: TGTGCCAGCAGCTTGGGGCTGGGGGCCGAGCAGTACTTC
size: NA; D: TRBD1; J: TRBJ1-2; V: TRBV7-6; CDR3: CASSLDRGKGGYTF; DNA: TGTGCCAGCAGCTTAGACAGGGGGAAGGGGGGCTACACCTTC
size: NA; D: TRBD2; J: TRBJ2-1; V: TRBV7-2; CDR3: CASSSLLGTSGYNEQFF; DNA: TGTGCCAGCAGCTCCCTACTGGGGACTAGCGGTTACAATGAGCAGTTCTTC
size: NA; D: NA; J: TRBJ1-1; V: TRBV7-9; CDR3: CASSLAVGKNTEAFF; DNA: TGTGCCAGCAGCTTAGCGGTCGGCAAGAACACTGAAGCTTTCTTT
size: few; D: TRBD1; J: TRBJ1-3; V: TRBV6-5; CDR3: CATATGQGRSTIYF; DNA: TGTGCCACCGCCACGGGACAGGGAAGGAGCACCATATATTTT
size: NA; D: TRBD2; J: TRBJ2-3; V: TRBV5-1; CDR3: CASSVSGGATDTQYF; DNA: TGCGCCAGCAGCGTTAGCGGGGGGGCTACAGATACGCAGTATTTT
size: NA; D: NA; J: TRBJ1-1; V: TRBV28; CDR3: CASSKGGLNTEAFF; DNA: TGTGCCAGCAGTAAGGGCGGATTGAACACTGAAGCTTTCTTT
size: NA; D: NA; J: TRBJ1-6; V: TRBV11-1; CDR3: CASSLDQVSPLHF; DNA: TGTGCCAGCAGCTTAGACCAGGTTTCACCCCTCCACTTT
size: NA; D: NA; J: TRBJ1-2; V: TRBV7-9; CDR3: CASSPPVAGGAKGYTF; DNA: TGTGCCAGCAGCCCGCCCGTCGCCGGGGGCGCGAAGGGCTACACCTTC
size: NA; D: NA; J: TRBJ1-4; V: TRBV30; CDR3: CAWTTLNSEKLFF; DNA: TGTGCCTGGACCACCCTGAACTCTGAAAAACTGTTTTTT
size: once; D: TRBD2; J: TRBJ2-3; V: TRBV6-5; CDR3: CASSYATSGGAAQYF; DNA: TGTGCCAGCAGTTACGCGACTAGCGGGGGGGCGGCGCAGTATTTT
size: NA; D: NA; J: TRBJ2-7; V: TRBV3-1/TRBV3-2; CDR3: CASSLQGVGSYEQYF; DNA: TGTGCCAGCAGCCTCCAAGGCGTCGGATCCTACGAGCAGTACTTC
size: NA; D: TRBD1; J: TRBJ2-7; V: TRBV18; CDR3: CASSPGQGAFYEQYF; DNA: TGTGCCAGCTCACCAGGACAGGGGGCCTTCTACGAGCAGTACTTC
size: NA; D: NA; J: TRBJ1-3; V: TRBV18; CDR3: CASSPEALAGGYTIYF; DNA: TGTGCCAGCTCACCAGAGGCCCTGGCCGGGGGTTACACCATATATTTT
size: NA; D: NA; J: TRBJ1-3; V: TRBV5-8; CDR3: CASSPGRLSGNTIYF; DNA: TGTGCCAGCAGCCCCGGGCGTCTTTCTGGAAACACCATATATTTT
size: NA; D: NA; J: TRBJ1-1; V: TRBV30; CDR3: CAWSRGGTVGTEAFF; DNA: TGTGCCTGGAGTCGGGGGGGTACCGTGGGCACTGAAGCTTTCTTT
size: few; D: NA; J: TRBJ1-2; V: TRBV3-1/TRBV3-2; CDR3: CASSRRGPYGYTF; DNA: TGTGCCAGCAGCCGCCGGGGGCCGTATGGCTACACCTTC
size: NA; D: TRBD2; J: TRBJ2-5; V: TRBV4-3; CDR3: CASSQDRLAGAPGYF; DNA: TGCGCCAGCAGCCAAGATCGACTAGCGGGGGCTCCCGGGTACTTC
size: NA; D: TRBD1; J: TRBJ1-2; V: TRBV6-6; CDR3: CASSTRGQGADYGYTF; DNA: TGTGCCAGCAGTACTCGGGGACAGGGGGCAGACTATGGCTACACCTTC
size: NA; D: NA; J: TRBJ2-3; V: TRBV6-5; CDR3: CASSSSVGTQYF; DNA: TGTGCCAGCAGTTCTAGCGTCGGCACGCAGTATTTT
size: NA; D: NA; J: TRBJ2-1; V: TRBV30; CDR3: CAWVLMGGPYNEQFF; DNA: TGTGCCTGGGTCCTTATGGGGGGGCCTTACAATGAGCAGTTCTTC
size: NA; D: NA; J: TRBJ1-1; V: TRBV7-8; CDR3: CASSSGHAARGTEAFF; DNA: TGTGCCAGCAGTTCCGGACATGCGGCGAGGGGTACTGAAGCTTTCTTT
size: once; D: TRBD1; J: TRBJ2-2; V: TRBV6-5; CDR3: CASSRQGAGGELFF; DNA: TGTGCCAGCAGTAGACAGGGGGCGGGCGGGGAGCTGTTTTTT
size: NA; D: NA; J: TRBJ2-7; V: TRBV7-8; CDR3: CASSPREGPSYEQYF; DNA: TGTGCCAGCAGCCCCCGTGAAGGTCCCTCCTACGAGCAGTACTTC
size: NA; D: TRBD2; J: TRBJ2-3; V: TRBV7-6; CDR3: CASSPLAGSVTDTQYF; DNA: TGTGCCAGCAGCCCTTTAGCGGGTTCTGTCACAGATACGCAGTATTTT
size: NA; D: NA; J: TRBJ2-6; V: TRBV9; CDR3: CASSPPSAGANVLTF; DNA: TGTGCCAGCAGCCCCCCTTCGGCTGGGGCCAACGTCCTGACTTTC